The clone carrying this TCR beta chain was recorded a few times. A junction end diverges from the germline sequence, so it may reflect a read error. Once RNA had been extracted, it was reverse transcribed into cDNA to act as the sequencing template. The table came from immunoSEQ multiplex PCR; TCRdb's copy has only in-frame clones and leaves some out. There are 150,000 to 200,000 clones in the sample; roughly 58% occur only once, and approximately 16% lies in the top ten. This entry comes from a study of CD8+ T cells in alopecia areata. Study-wide context: For 6 to 18 months, tofacitinib was taken, and 6 months off drug followed.

Treatment here: oral pan-JAK inhibitor, 5-10 mg twice daily. Germline-derived CDR1 and CDR2 are SGHTA and FQGNSA. This CDR3 contains 10 residues. This receptor was identified in a human donor with alopecia areata. Source: CD4+ T cells sorted from blood, taken at approximately week 60, from a patient treated with tofacitinib. The chain links TRBV7-2 to TRBJ2-5, with D perhaps matching TRBD1 or TRBD2 (5 bases each). The CDR3 sequence: CASSPGPLNF. CDR3 DNA sequence: TGTGCCAGCAGCCCGGGACCACTAAACTTC.